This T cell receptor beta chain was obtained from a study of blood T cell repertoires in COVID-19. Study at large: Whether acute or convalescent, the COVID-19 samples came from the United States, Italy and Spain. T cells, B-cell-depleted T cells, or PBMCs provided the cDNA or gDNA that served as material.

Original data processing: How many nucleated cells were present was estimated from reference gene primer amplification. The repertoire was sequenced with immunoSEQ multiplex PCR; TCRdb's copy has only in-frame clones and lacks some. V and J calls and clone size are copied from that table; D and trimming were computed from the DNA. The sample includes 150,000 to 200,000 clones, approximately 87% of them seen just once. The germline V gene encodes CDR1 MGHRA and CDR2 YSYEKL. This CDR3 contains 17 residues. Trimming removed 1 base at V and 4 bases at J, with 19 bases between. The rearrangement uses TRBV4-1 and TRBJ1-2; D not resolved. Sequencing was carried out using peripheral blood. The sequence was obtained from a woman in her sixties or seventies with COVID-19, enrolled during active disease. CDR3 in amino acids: CASSQGAGISGVYGYTF. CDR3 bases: TGCGCCAGCAGCCAAGGCGCCGGGATATCGGGCGTCTATGGCTACACCTTC.